Each of the 5 T cell receptor beta chains below was sequenced from the same sample in a study of identical twins. Via MiXCR, TCRdb re-called the 5' RACE reads, giving one row per CDR3 protein. The profile covers 1.5 million to 2 million distinct CDR3 sequences, with around a third appearing a single time and about 0.27% taken by the ten largest. Input material: cord blood. The receptors were sampled from a newborn girl in good health.

The chain uses TRBV7-9 and TRBJ2-1; D remains ambiguous. The CDR3 length is 14 residues. The V gene lost 2 bases and the J gene lost 8 bases, with 13 bases spanning the gap. In germline, CDR1 is SEHNR, CDR2 FQNEAQ (reference sequence). Here the CDR3 DNA reads TGTGCCAGCAGCTTAAGATGGAGACGGGATGAGCAGTTCTTC. It specifies CASSLRWRRDEQFF.

The rearrangement joins TRBV20-1 to TRBJ2-3; unclear D gene. This CDR3 region has 13 residues. The germline CDR1 and CDR2 sequences are DFQATT and SNEGSKA (reference sequence). Trimming left V 6 bases short and J 4 bases short, with 14 bases between. CDR3 nucleotides: TGCAGTGCCCCCTTACCGGCAGCAGATACGCAGTATTTT. Its translation: CSAPLPAADTQYF.

This clonotype appeared a few times. The chain employs TRBV20-1 and TRBJ2-5; TRBD1 matches 7 bases. Germline V lookup: CDR1 DFQATT, CDR2 SNEGSKA (reference sequence). CDR3 length: 18 residues. J gave up 2 bases and V 1 base, and 16 bases lay outside the gene matches. The CDR3 region is CSARGPTPGQIKQETQYF. The CDR3 DNA is TGCAGTGCTAGAGGTCCCACCCCGGGACAGATAAAGCAAGAGACCCAGTACTTC.

The chain employs TRBV20-1 and TRBJ1-2; perhaps TRBD1 as D (5 bases). From germline, CDR1 is DFQATT and CDR2 SNEGSKA (reference sequence). The CDR3 is 15 amino acids. With 0 bases removed from V and 5 bases from J, the gap between germline ends came to 16 bases. CDR3: CSAREGARVGYGYTF. The DNA of the CDR3 is TGCAGTGCTAGAGAAGGAGCCAGGGTGGGGTATGGCTACACCTTC.

The genes are TRBV2 and TRBJ1-5; tentatively, D is TRBD1 (5 bases). Germline V gene data show CDR1 as SNHLY and CDR2 as FYNNEI. The CDR3 is 15 amino acids. The V gene lost 5 bases and the J gene lost 8 bases, with 19 bases spanning the gap. CDR3 nucleotides: TGTGCCAGCAGTCTGGGATTAGGGGCCGAAGAGCCCCAGCATTTT. This gives the protein CASSLGLGAEEPQHF.